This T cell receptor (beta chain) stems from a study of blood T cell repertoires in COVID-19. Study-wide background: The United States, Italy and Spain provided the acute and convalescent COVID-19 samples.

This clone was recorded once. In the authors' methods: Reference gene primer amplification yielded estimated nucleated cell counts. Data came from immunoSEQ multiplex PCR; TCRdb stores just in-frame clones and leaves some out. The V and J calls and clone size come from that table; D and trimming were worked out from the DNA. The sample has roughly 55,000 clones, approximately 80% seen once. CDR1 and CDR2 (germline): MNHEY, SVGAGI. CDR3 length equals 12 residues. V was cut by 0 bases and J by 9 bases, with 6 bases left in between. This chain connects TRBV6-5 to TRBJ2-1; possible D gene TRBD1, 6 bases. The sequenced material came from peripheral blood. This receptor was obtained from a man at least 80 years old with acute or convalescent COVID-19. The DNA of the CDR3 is TGTGCCAGCAGTTACTCAGGGGGTGAGCAGTTCTTC. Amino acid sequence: CASSYSGGEQFF.